The present entry profiles one TCR beta chain with its context. The target antigen is unknown. Preparation of the TCRbeta library was carried out with unique molecular identifiers. TCRdb re-called the PCR reads through MiXCR, storing one row per CDR3 protein. The table lists about 980,000 distinct CDR3 sequences, 25% to 35% of them singletons. Germline CDR1 and CDR2: SGHDT and YYEEEE. This CDR3 comprises 16 residues. With V trimmed by 0 bases and J by 6 bases, 6 bases remained unmatched. This sample was included in a study of T-cell reconstitution after alpha-beta-depleted transplantation in children. Study results and limitations: Reportedly, only several hundred clones from non-depleted graft cells drove alpha-beta T-cell counts at about two months. Surviving recipient T cells and thymic progenitors produced the high day-60 TCRbeta diversity seen in some patients. Hyperexpanded clones declined; after one year, newly produced T cells mostly supplied diversity.

The receptor comes from a boy less than two years old who had a stem cell transplant for SCID, so the T cells may come from the graft donor. The sequencing used PBMCs, mostly from graft donor cells, collected 360 days after TCRalphabeta/CD19-depleted stem cell transplant. The rearrangement joins TRBV5-6 to TRBJ2-1, with 10 positions matching TRBD2. The CDR3: CASSLAGLAASNEQFF. The CDR3 DNA reads as TGTGCCAGCAGCTTGGCCGGACTAGCGGCCTCCAATGAGCAGTTCTTC.